This TCR beta chain emerged from a study of CD8 T cells in Susac syndrome. RNA, at roughly 0.5 to 1 ug, was reverse transcribed with random hexamers. Across 54 Vbeta and 13 Jbeta, immunoSEQ multiplex PCR amplified TCR beta CDR3. Using its own MiXCR run on the immunoSEQ multiplex PCR reads, TCRdb lists one record per CDR3 protein. The data show 25,000 to 35,000 distinct CDR3 sequences, around 94% seen once. There are 13 residues in the CDR3. V shed 5 bases and J shed 7 bases, with 9 bases lying between them. CDR1 and CDR2 (germline): SGHVS, FQNEAQ. The clonotype was recovered from a human donor in good health. The chain joins TRBV7-8 to TRBJ1-6, with D hard to call. Sample: CD8+ T cells from PBMCs. Here the CDR3 reads CASSPGPNSPLHF. The CDR3 DNA reads TGTGCCAGCAGCCCCGGCCCCAATTCACCCCTCCACTTT.